Detailed here is one T cell receptor beta chain. Its target antigen remains unknown. Base-call qualities are not available, and no considerably larger clone is one nucleotide away. The sample is drawn from a study of beta chain features in type 1 diabetes (dated by TCRdb to between 2017 and 2018). About the investigation overall: Mean age, gender distribution, total cell number and subset yield did not differ between patients and healthy donors. A total of over 95,000,000 sorted cells were examined across all samples, and RNA yield correlated strongly with the number of cells per subset. Regulatory and stem cell-like memory subsets were isolated from only 8 patients and roughly 8 healthy donors, whereas naive and central memory subsets came from all 30 or so donors. The study compared the TCRB repertoires of sorted circulating CD4+ T cell subsets in recently diagnosed type 1 diabetes patients with those in matched healthy donors.

All of the isolated RNA was reverse transcribed with the High Capacity cDNA Reverse Transcription Kit, so expressed TCRB transcripts were sequenced. Deep immunoSEQ sequencing was applied to naive, central memory and regulatory T cell samples, giving an average of about 3.4 million total reads per sample. Sorted cells were lysed in RLT buffer, and RNA was extracted using DNase-treated RNeasy Micro or Mini kits according to cell number. Each cell subset was processed separately to prevent cross-contamination, with patient and healthy donor samples processed together. The immunoSEQ multiplex PCR was used to amplify TCRB sequences from cDNA, yielding 87-bp fragments that span the CDR3 region. Amplicons were sequenced on the Illumina HiSeq platform. Processing in the source paper ran as follows. PCR bias was corrected computationally using synthetic template baselines, and reads within Hamming distance 2 were collapsed, with unmergeable singletons discarded. Reads were aligned to IMGT to assign V, D and J genes, CDR3 length, and insertions or deletions at six rearrangement sites. Within each subset, clonotype counts were normalized to sorted cell number, after which true diversity and Gini coefficients were computed with the tcR R package. The overlap coefficient, calculated on TCRB nucleotide sequences, was used to quantify repertoire sharing. Not all clones reach the TCRdb copy of this immuneACCESS table, which keeps in-frame sequences only. Checked studies attribute under half of the gap to unresolved V genes and leave the rest unexplained. D and trimming were read from the DNA, whereas the V and J calls and clone size are those reported in that table. This sample gives more than 95,000 clones in total; 28% of them show up just once. Clones ranked in the top ten supply 0.5% to 0.6% of the sample.

The research as a whole found: Because cDNA was sequenced instead of genomic DNA, highly expressing activated cells could be over-represented, though the groups showed no difference in activation or CD3 levels. Only small numbers of individuals were included in the HLA sub-analyses, which left unresolved whether HLA type had any influence on TCRB rearrangement. In all four CD4+ subsets, TCRB CDR3 length was moderately but significantly shorter in type 1 diabetes patients. Fewer insertions and more nucleotide deletions at VDJ recombination sites were observed in patients with type 1 diabetes, implying thymic rearrangement abnormalities. Naive, central memory and regulatory TCRB repertoires appeared to be more similar among patients than among healthy donors. Shorter templates might be favored by PCR, yet because patient and control samples were amplified and corrected together, any such skew would affect both groups equally.

Each donor gave one peripheral blood draw, averaging around 120 mL, which was collected into heparinised tubes. A BD FACSAria II and a panel including CD45RO, CCR7, CD25, CD127, CD95 and CD27 were used to sort naive, central memory, regulatory and stem cell-like memory CD4+ T cells. Every sorted population had a purity above 98%. PBMCs were isolated right away by Lymphoprep density gradient centrifugation and were stained directly, without culture. So that batch effects would be minimized, each experiment stained and sorted samples in pairs, pairing one healthy donor with one patient. Germline trimming amounts to 4 bases on V and 4 bases on J, with 3 as the count of junction bases outside the gene matches. Including the terminal cysteine and phenylalanine, the CDR3 comprises 14 residues. Only the CDR3 portion is preserved as DNA: 42 bases, with reading frame beginning at the first base. Per the germline V gene, MGHRA is the CDR1 and YSYEKL is the CDR2.

The receptor chain draws on TRBV4-1 and TRBJ2-7, with TRBD1 identical over 11 junction bases. This clonotype was obtained from a woman younger than 35 with type 1 diabetes. The sequenced sample was central memory CD4+ T cells from blood. The CDR3 region has the sequence CASSRGQGAYEQYF. The base sequence is TGCGCCAGCAGCCGAGGACAGGGGGCTTACGAGCAGTACTTC.